Each of the 12 T cell receptor beta chains below was sequenced from the same sample in a study of OX40 agonist ivuxolimab in advanced cancers. Using immunoSEQ multiplex PCR, the repertoire was profiled, and TCRdb retains in-frame clones only, with some absent. The top ten clones hold 20% to 25% of a sample with about 20,000 clones, roughly 78% of them seen once. This specimen consisted of CD4+ or CD8+ T cells sorted from blood, obtained in a trial of the OX40 agonist ivuxolimab. Receptors were obtained from an adult with an advanced solid tumor such as melanoma, head and neck, liver or kidney cancer.

The V and J genes are TRBV4-2 and TRBJ1-1, with unresolved D. Trimming cost V 5 bases and J 1 base, with 11 bases left between them. This CDR3 contains 14 residues. Germline V gene data show CDR1 as LGHNA and CDR2 as YNFKEQ. DNA of the CDR3: TGTGCCAGCAGCTTGGGGTTCGAGAACACTGAAGCTTTCTTT. This codes for CASSLGFENTEAFF.

By its share, this clone is medium-sized (0.01 to 0.1%). The genes are TRBV6-6 and TRBJ2-1; TRBD2 might be the D (5 bases). This CDR3 is 14 amino acids long. Germline CDR1 is MNHNY and CDR2 is SVGAGI (reference sequence). V lost 1 base and J lost 12, with 16 bases in between. The CDR3 loop is CASSYFGPSWGQFF. The CDR3 DNA reads TGTGCCAGCAGTTACTTTGGTCCTAGCTGGGGGCAGTTCTTC.

V and J are TRBV5-5 and TRBJ2-3; 11 positions match TRBD2. The germline CDR1 and CDR2 sequences are SGHKS and YYEKEE (reference sequence). The CDR3 sequence is 18 residues long. J gave up 4 bases and V 4 bases, and 14 bases lay outside the gene matches. This CDR3 reads CASSPFLIAGGPADTQYF. CDR3 nucleotides: TGTGCCAGCAGCCCCTTTTTAATAGCGGGGGGGCCGGCAGATACGCAGTATTTT.

This chain connects TRBV5-1 to TRBJ2-5, with 7 bases that match TRBD1. Germline V gene data show CDR1 as SGHRS and CDR2 as YFSETQ. CDR3 size: 15 residues. V lost 0 bases and J lost 2; bases outside the gene matches: 4. CDR3 sequence reads: CASSLETGVQETQYF. The DNA for the CDR3 is TGCGCCAGCAGCTTGGAAACAGGGGTACAAGAGACCCAGTACTTC.

This chain joins TRBV6-5 and TRBJ1-1, with a weak D call TRBD1 (5 bases). The CDR3 has 15 residues. The V gene lost 0 bases and the J gene lost 5 bases, with 13 bases spanning the gap. The germline V gene has CDR1 MNHEY and CDR2 SVGAGI. The chain's CDR3 is CASSYSPGPTTEAFF. Written as DNA, the CDR3 is TGTGCCAGCAGTTACTCCCCGGGGCCAACTACTGAAGCTTTCTTT.

This clone was recorded only once. J is TRBJ1-5 and V is TRBV7-9; the match to TRBD1 covers 12 bases. Germline V gene sequence: CDR1 SEHNR, CDR2 FQNEAQ (reference sequence). CDR3 length: 15 residues. Trimming at V came to 5 bases and at J to 7 bases, leaving 6 bases not matched to a gene. The CDR3 DNA sequence: TGTGCCAGCAGCCCGGGACAGGGGGCGGAGCAGCCCCAGCATTTT. Residues: CASSPGQGAEQPQHF.

This clone was recorded once. The chain combines TRBV7-2 with TRBJ1-1; D is unclear. CDR1 is SGHTA and CDR2 is FQGNSA in the germline V gene. The CDR3 contains 14 residues. Deletions cut 5 bases from V and 0 bases from J, with 10 bases between. Here the CDR3 reads CASSHPSLNTEAFF. Written as DNA, the CDR3 is TGTGCCAGCAGCCATCCCTCGTTGAACACTGAAGCTTTCTTT. Complete variable domain (other parts from reference TRBV7-2 and TRBJ1-1): GAGVSQSPSNKVTEKGKDVELRCDPISGHTALYWYRQSLGQGLEFLIYFQGNSAPDKSGLPSDRFSAERTGGSVSTLTIQRTQQEDSAVYLCASSHPSLNTEAFFGQGTRLTVV.

This clone appeared once. The chain links TRBV27 to TRBJ2-1; no reliable D call. The germline V gene has CDR1 MNHEY and CDR2 SMNVEV (reference sequence). Trimming left V 10 bases short and J 10 bases short, with 14 bases between. CDR3 length equals 11 residues. This CDR3 is CATTMGLEQFF. CDR3 nucleotide sequence: TGTGCCACCACTATGGGTCTAGAGCAGTTCTTC.

About this clone: A read error may be the cause here, since a much bigger clone is one base away. The sample has other DNA sequences that encode this CDR3 too. This chain connects TRBV28 to TRBJ1-1; D unresolved. Per germline, CDR1 MDHEN and CDR2 SYDVKM. Trimming pared 5 bases from V and 5 bases from J, leaving 21 bases between. The CDR3 totals 16 residues. CDR3 loop: CASSPRGGGYRTEAFF. CDR3 coding DNA: TGTGCCAGCAGTCCCCGAGGAGGAGGGTATAGAACTGAAGCTTTCTTT.

This clone came up a few times. The rearrangement links TRBV11-2 to TRBJ2-5; TRBD1 matches at 7 bases. The ends lost 5 bases at V and 1 base at J; junction bases unmatched: 13. This CDR3 spans 17 amino acids. Germline V gives CDR1 SGHAT, CDR2 FQNNGV. For the CDR3, the DNA is TGTGCCAGCAGCCCAATACTAGGAAGGGACAGCCAAGAGACCCAGTACTTC. Amino acid sequence: CASSPILGRDSQETQYF.

The V gene is TRBV7-9, the J gene TRBJ2-1; 12 bases map to TRBD2. Unmatched junction bases numbered 5, after V lost 3 bases and J lost 5 bases. The CDR3 spans 16 residues. From germline, CDR1 is SEHNR and CDR2 FQNEAQ (reference sequence). The CDR3: CASSFILAGGHNEQFF. The CDR3 DNA reads TGTGCCAGCAGCTTTATACTAGCGGGGGGACACAATGAGCAGTTCTTC.

The chain combines TRBV25-1 with TRBJ1-1; D gene uncertain. V lost 6 bases and J lost 0, with 11 bases in between. This CDR3 has 14 amino acids. Germline loops: CDR1 MGHDK, CDR2 SYGVNS. This CDR3 reads CASSPLRLNTEAFF. The CDR3 DNA reads TGTGCCAGCAGCCCCCTAAGATTGAACACTGAAGCTTTCTTT.